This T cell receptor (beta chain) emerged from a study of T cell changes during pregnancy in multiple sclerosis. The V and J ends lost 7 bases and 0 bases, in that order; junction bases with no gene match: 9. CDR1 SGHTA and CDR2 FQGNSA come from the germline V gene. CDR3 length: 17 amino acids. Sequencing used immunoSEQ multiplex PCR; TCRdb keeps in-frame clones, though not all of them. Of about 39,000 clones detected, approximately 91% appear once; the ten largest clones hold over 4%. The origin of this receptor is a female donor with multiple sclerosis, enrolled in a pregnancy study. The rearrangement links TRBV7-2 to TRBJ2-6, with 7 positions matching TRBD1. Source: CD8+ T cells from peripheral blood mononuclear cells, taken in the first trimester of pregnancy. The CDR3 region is CASTLDRQSSGANVLTF. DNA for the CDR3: TGTGCCAGCACCCTGGACAGGCAGAGCTCTGGGGCCAACGTCCTGACTTTC.